This TCR beta chain was found in a study of shared clonotypes between healthy human individuals. All participating donors were Caucasian adults from Nashville, Tennessee. CDR3 length: 13 amino acids. Germline CDR1 reads SGHRS; CDR2 reads YFSETQ. Several immunoSEQ plates received, in even portions, the genomic DNA of each subset. Loaded into unsorted PBMC replicate PCRs was roughly 310 ng DNA, roughly 30,000 T cell genomes. The table came from immunoSEQ multiplex PCR; TCRdb's copy has only in-frame clones and leaves some out. Found here are hundreds of thousands of clones, about three quarters of them singletons; the top ten hold 10% to 15%. Study-wide findings and caveats: Measured sharing among donors was expected to vary with sequencing depth.

As for this clone: Its antigen remains unidentified.

The rearrangement joins TRBV5-1 to TRBJ2-5; D is unclear. TRBJ2-7 explains the end of the DNA better; the J call may be wrong. This receptor was obtained from a woman between 40 and 55 years old in good health. Some clones in this sample may be carry-over from other donors' samples. The sequenced sample was PBMCs. Here the CDR3 reads CASSLAGDFEQYF. The CDR3 DNA sequence: TGCGCCAGCAGCTTGGCCGGCGATTTCGAGCAGTACTTC.